The 19 T cell receptor beta chains below come from one sample, sequenced in a study of CD8 T cells in ankylosing spondylitis. TCRdb itself ran the 5' RACE reads through MiXCR, one entry per CDR3 protein. Of some 71,000 distinct CDR3 sequences listed, approximately 5.3% are singletons. The specimen was blood, either unsorted or a sorted T cell fraction (not recorded which). The receptors come from a male donor with ankylosing spondylitis or in good health (not recorded which).

This clonotype was seen many times. The V call is TRBV4-1, the J call TRBJ2-3, with D tentatively TRBD1 or TRBD2 (5 bases each). Deletions cut 0 bases from V and 3 bases from J, with 13 bases between. Germline V lookup: CDR1 MGHRA, CDR2 YSYEKL. CDR3 length equals 16 residues. The CDR3 nucleotides are TGCGCCAGCAGCCAAGACGGCCGGGGCTCGACAGATACGCAGTATTTT. Its protein product is CASSQDGRGSTDTQYF.

There are many counts of this clonotype. The chain links TRBV14 to TRBJ2-7, with D unresolved. The ends were cut back, 4 bases at V and 3 bases at J, with 10 bases in the middle. The CDR3 has 13 residues. Germline V gene lookup returns CDR1 SGHDN and CDR2 FVKESK. Here the CDR3 reads CASSRGPHYEQYF. CDR3 nucleotide sequence: TGTGCCAGCAGCCGTGGGCCCCACTACGAGCAGTACTTC. The full variable domain, rest sourced from reference TRBV14 and TRBJ2-7, is EAGVTQFPSHSVIEKGQTVTLRCDPISGHDNLYWYRRVMGKEIKFLLHFVKESKQDESGMPNNRFLAERTGGTYSTLKVQPAELEDSGVYFCASSRGPHYEQYFGPGTRLTVT.

This clonotype was seen at least ten times. The CDR3 sequence: CASSPTGYNQPQHF. In nucleotides, the CDR3 is TGCGCCAGCAGCCCCACAGGGTACAATCAGCCCCAGCATTTT. V gene TRBV4-1 combines with J gene TRBJ1-5; TRBD1 might be the D (6 bases). CDR3 size: 14 residues. Trimming shortened V by 4 bases and J by 3 bases, and 10 bases separated the two germline ends. Germline V gene lookup returns CDR1 MGHRA and CDR2 YSYEKL.

This clonotype showed up many times. The gene calls are TRBV20-1 and TRBJ1-5; possibly TRBD1 for D (6 bases). This CDR3 has 14 amino acids. V gave up 3 bases and J gave up 4 bases, with 13 bases separating them. Germline V CDR1 and CDR2: DFQATT, SNEGSKA (reference sequence). CDR3 region: CSASEGGRNQPQHF. CDR3 coding DNA: TGCAGTGCTAGTGAAGGGGGAAGGAATCAGCCCCAGCATTTT.

In its sample, this clonotype was seen many times. The J gene is TRBJ2-1, the V gene TRBV18, with TRBD2 as a possible D gene (6 bases). Trimming left V 2 bases short and J 5 bases short, with 10 bases between. Germline CDR1 KGHSH, CDR2 LQKENI. The CDR3 is 14 amino acids. The DNA of the CDR3 is TGTGCCAGCTCACCAGTAGCGGACCACAATGAGCAGTTCTTC. This encodes CASSPVADHNEQFF.

This clonotype was picked up many times. The chain links TRBV6-2 or TRBV6-3 to TRBJ1-3; D possibly corresponds to TRBD1 (6 bases). Germline V gene lookup returns CDR1 MNHEY and CDR2 SVGEGT. Trimming took 5 bases from V and 2 from J, leaving 13 bases between them. The CDR3 has 15 amino acids. The CDR3 sequence: CASSRLGTTGNTIYF. The CDR3 DNA reads TGTGCCAGCAGTCGTCTCGGGACAACTGGAAACACCATATATTTT.

The chain carries TRBV19 and TRBJ1-5; D may be TRBD1 (6 bases). Germline V CDR1 and CDR2: LNHDA, SQIVND (reference sequence). The CDR3 runs 20 residues. The germline V and J ends were trimmed by 5 bases and 0 bases, with 26 bases remaining between them. CDR3 nucleotides: TGTGCCAGTAGTCCCCGAGGACGGGGGCGGACATTGTATAGCAATCAGCCCCAGCATTTT. This codes for CASSPRGRGRTLYSNQPQHF.

This clonotype was found many times. V and J are TRBV29-1 and TRBJ2-2; 11 nucleotides match TRBD2. Germline trimming cut 6 bases from V and 7 bases from J; bases unmatched to any gene: 16. The CDR3 sequence is 17 residues long. Germline CDR1 and CDR2: SQVTM and ANQGSEA. The DNA for the CDR3 is TGCAGCGTCGGAGAAGGGCTAGCGGGGGGTCTAATCGGGGAGCTGTTTTTT. Its translation is CSVGEGLAGGLIGELFF.

This clonotype was found many times. CDR3 sequence: CASGLLSTVTEAFF. The CDR3 nucleotides read TGTGCCAGCGGCCTCCTCTCAACAGTCACTGAAGCTTTCTTT. The V gene is TRBV7-8, the J gene TRBJ1-1; D remains ambiguous. CDR3 length: 14 residues. V was trimmed by 8 bases and J by 4 bases, leaving 17 bases between them. Germline V gene data show CDR1 as SGHVS and CDR2 as FQNEAQ.

The CDR3 sequence: CASSSPGHLYEQYF. The CDR3 nucleotides read TGTGCCAGCAGCTCCCCTGGACACCTATACGAGCAGTACTTC. This rearrangement joins TRBV7-9 to TRBJ2-7; D may be TRBD1 (5 bases). The CDR3 contains 14 residues. The V gene lost 4 bases and the J gene lost 4 bases, with 14 bases spanning the gap. Germline loops: CDR1 SEHNR, CDR2 FQNEAQ (reference sequence).

This clonotype was counted at least ten times. The rearrangement links TRBV20-1 to TRBJ2-2; D is ambiguous. Germline CDR1 is DFQATT and CDR2 is SNEGSKA (reference sequence). V was cut by 6 bases and J by 0 bases, with 14 bases left in between. The CDR3 has 15 amino acids. CDR3 amino acids: CSACCKGANTGELFF. CDR3 in DNA: TGCAGTGCGTGCTGTAAGGGCGCGAACACCGGGGAGCTGTTTTTT.

This clonotype appeared many times. The chain recombines TRBV5-5 with TRBJ2-3; the match to TRBD2 covers 16 bases. CDR1 is SGHKS, CDR2 YYEKEE, per germline (reference sequence). The ends lost 4 bases at V and 4 bases at J; junction bases unmatched: 3. This CDR3 has 16 residues. For the CDR3, the DNA is TGTGCCAGCAGCACGGGACTAGCGGGGGGGGCAGATACGCAGTATTTT. It is translated as CASSTGLAGGADTQYF.

This clonotype was detected ten times or more. The V call is TRBV10-3, the J call TRBJ2-2; 8 nucleotides agree with TRBD2. CDR3 size: 15 residues. Trimming took 6 bases from V and 5 from J; bases not matched to a gene: 8. Germline V gene lookup returns CDR1 ENHRY and CDR2 SYGVKD. The CDR3 protein is CAIRGSGGPTGELFF. CDR3 sequence (DNA): TGTGCCATCAGGGGCAGCGGGGGACCAACCGGGGAGCTGTTTTTT.

The sample holds many counts of this clonotype. The V call is TRBV28, the J call TRBJ1-6, with 9 bases matching TRBD1. The length of the CDR3 is 20 residues. Germline trimming cut 3 bases from V and 4 bases from J; bases unmatched to any gene: 16. The V gene's germline CDR1 is MDHEN and CDR2 SYDVKM. The CDR3 loop is CASSLGTYRDRDEYNSPLHF. The DNA for the CDR3 is TGTGCCAGCAGTTTGGGGACCTACCGGGACAGGGATGAGTATAATTCACCCCTCCACTTT. Looking up the rest from reference TRBV28 and TRBJ1-6 gives the full variable domain: DVKVTQSSRYLVKRTGEKVFLECVQDMDHENMFWYRQDPGLGLRLIYFSYDVKMKEKGDIPEGYSVSREKKERFSLILESASTNQTSMYLCASSLGTYRDRDEYNSPLHFGNGTRLTVT.

This clonotype was recorded many times. The chain combines TRBV10-3 with TRBJ2-6; 7 positions match TRBD2. The CDR3 consists of 17 residues. V lost 4 bases and J lost 0; bases outside the gene matches: 6. In germline, CDR1 is ENHRY, CDR2 SYGVKD. The CDR3 here is CAISVGGKSSGANVLTF. CDR3 in DNA: TGTGCCATCAGTGTCGGGGGGAAAAGCTCTGGGGCCAACGTCCTGACTTTC.

This clonotype was observed at least ten times. The rearrangement uses TRBV12-3 or TRBV12-4 and TRBJ2-3; D call uncertain. V was clipped by 1 base and J by 6 bases, with 5 bases between them. The CDR3 has 12 residues. The CDR3 is CASSLVGDTQYF. The CDR3 region has the DNA TGTGCCAGCAGTTTAGTAGGCGATACGCAGTATTTT.

This clonotype appeared many times. CDR3 sequence reads: CASSQGREYNEQFF. The CDR3 coding sequence is TGCGCCAGCAGCCAAGGCAGGGAGTACAATGAGCAGTTCTTC. V is TRBV4-1 and J is TRBJ2-1; the D gene could be TRBD1 or TRBD2 (5 bases each). V was trimmed by 1 base and J by 4 bases, leaving 8 bases between them. CDR1 is MGHRA, CDR2 YSYEKL, per germline. The CDR3 totals 14 residues.

Ten or more counts support this clonotype. The chain recombines TRBV9 with TRBJ2-2; the D is unclear. The germline V gene encodes CDR1 SGDLS and CDR2 YYNGEE. V was trimmed by 1 base and J by 3 bases, leaving 13 bases between them. This CDR3 is 16 amino acids long. CDR3 in DNA: TGTGCCAGCAGCGTACTCAATGTGGGTTACACCGGGGAGCTGTTTTTT. As protein: CASSVLNVGYTGELFF.

In its sample, this clonotype was seen many times. V gene TRBV4-3 combines with J gene TRBJ1-2, with D possibly TRBD1 on 5 matching bases. Trimming left V 1 base short and J 5 bases short, with 8 bases between. CDR3 length equals 13 residues. Germline lookup yields CDR1 LGHNA and CDR2 YSLEER. The CDR3 here is CASSQGRTYGYTF. The CDR3 DNA reads TGCGCCAGCAGCCAAGGGAGGACATATGGCTACACCTTC.